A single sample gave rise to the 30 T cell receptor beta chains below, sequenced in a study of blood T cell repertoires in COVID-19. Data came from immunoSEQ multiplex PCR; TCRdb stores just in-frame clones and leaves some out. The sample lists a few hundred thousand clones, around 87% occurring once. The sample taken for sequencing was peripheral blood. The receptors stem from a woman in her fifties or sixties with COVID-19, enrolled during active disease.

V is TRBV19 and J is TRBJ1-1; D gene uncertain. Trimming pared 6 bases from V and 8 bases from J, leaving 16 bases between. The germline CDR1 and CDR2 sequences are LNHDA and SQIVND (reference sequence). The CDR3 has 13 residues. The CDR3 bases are TGTGCCAGTAGGAGGGCATGGCAGCAGGAAGCTTTCTTT. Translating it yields CASRRAWQQEAFF.

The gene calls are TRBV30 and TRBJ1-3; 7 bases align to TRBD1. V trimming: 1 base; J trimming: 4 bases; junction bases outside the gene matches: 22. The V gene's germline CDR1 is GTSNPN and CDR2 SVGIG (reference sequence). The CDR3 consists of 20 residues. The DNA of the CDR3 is TGTGCCTGGAGTGCGTACGCCGGGACAGTATTGAGCAGACAAGGAAACACCATATATTTT. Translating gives CAWSAYAGTVLSRQGNTIYF.

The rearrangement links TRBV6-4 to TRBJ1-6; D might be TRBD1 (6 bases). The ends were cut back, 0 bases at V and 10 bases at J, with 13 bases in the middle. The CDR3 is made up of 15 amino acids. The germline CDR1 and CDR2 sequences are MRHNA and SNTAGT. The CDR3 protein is CASSDSGGKGSPLHF. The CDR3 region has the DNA TGTGCCAGCAGTGACTCAGGGGGTAAGGGATCACCCCTCCACTTT.

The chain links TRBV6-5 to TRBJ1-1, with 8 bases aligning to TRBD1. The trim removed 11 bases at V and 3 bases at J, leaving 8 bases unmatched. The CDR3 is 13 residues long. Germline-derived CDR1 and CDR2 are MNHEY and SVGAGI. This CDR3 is CAGRRGRDTEAFF. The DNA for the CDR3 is TGTGCCGGCCGCAGGGGGCGAGACACTGAAGCTTTCTTT.

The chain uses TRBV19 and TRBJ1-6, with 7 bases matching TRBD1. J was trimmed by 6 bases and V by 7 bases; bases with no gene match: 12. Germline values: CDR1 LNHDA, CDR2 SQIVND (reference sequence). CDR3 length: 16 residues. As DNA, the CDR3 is TGTGCCAGTAAACATCTGTGGGACAGAGTTAATTCACCCCTCCACTTT. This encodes CASKHLWDRVNSPLHF. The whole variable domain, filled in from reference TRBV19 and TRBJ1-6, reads DGGITQSPKYLFRKEGQNVTLSCEQNLNHDAMYWYRQDPGQGLRLIYYSQIVNDFQKGDIAEGYSVSREKKESFPLTVTSAQKNPTAFYLCASKHLWDRVNSPLHFGNGTRLTVT.

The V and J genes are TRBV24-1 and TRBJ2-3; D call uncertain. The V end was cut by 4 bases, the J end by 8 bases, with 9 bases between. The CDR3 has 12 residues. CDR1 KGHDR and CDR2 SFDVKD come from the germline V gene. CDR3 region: CATSDETGTQYF. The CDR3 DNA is TGTGCCACCAGTGACGAAACGGGTACGCAGTATTTT.

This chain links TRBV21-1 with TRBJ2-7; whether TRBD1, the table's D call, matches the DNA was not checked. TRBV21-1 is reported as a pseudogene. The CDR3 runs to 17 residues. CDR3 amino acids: CARGPRQGGNSSYEQYF. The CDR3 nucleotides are TGTGCCAGGGGACCGAGACAGGGGGGCAATAGTTCCTACGAGCAGTACTTC.

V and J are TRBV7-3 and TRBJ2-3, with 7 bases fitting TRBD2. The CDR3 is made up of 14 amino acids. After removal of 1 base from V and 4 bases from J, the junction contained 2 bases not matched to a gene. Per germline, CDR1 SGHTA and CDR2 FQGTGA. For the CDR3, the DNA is TGTGCCAGCAGCTTAATTGGGGGGGCAGATACGCAGTATTTT. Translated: CASSLIGGADTQYF.

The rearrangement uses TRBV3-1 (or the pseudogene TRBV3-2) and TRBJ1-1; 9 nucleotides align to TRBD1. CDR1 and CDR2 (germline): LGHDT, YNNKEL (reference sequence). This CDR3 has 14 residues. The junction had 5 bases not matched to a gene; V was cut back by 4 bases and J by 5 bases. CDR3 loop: CASSLGQGRTEAFF. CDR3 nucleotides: TGTGCCAGCAGCCTTGGACAGGGGAGGACTGAAGCTTTCTTT.

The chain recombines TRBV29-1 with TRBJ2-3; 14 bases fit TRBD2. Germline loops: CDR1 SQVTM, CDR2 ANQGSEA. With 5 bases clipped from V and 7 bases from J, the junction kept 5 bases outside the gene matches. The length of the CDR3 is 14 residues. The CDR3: CSVSTSGGGNTQYF. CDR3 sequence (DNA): TGCAGCGTTTCGACTAGCGGGGGGGGAAATACGCAGTATTTT.

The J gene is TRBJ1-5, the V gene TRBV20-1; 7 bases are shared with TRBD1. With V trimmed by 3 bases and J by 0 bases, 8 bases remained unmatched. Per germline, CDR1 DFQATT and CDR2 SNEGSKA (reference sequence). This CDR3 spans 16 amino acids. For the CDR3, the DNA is TGCAGTGCTAGTAGGTTCGACAGGGCTAGCAATCAGCCCCAGCATTTT. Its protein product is CSASRFDRASNQPQHF.

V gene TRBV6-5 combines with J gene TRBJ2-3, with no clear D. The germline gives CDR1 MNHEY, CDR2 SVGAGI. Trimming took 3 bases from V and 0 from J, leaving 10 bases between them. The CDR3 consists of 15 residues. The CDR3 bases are TGTGCCAGCAGTTATCGGTTCTCTAGCACAGATACGCAGTATTTT. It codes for CASSYRFSSTDTQYF.

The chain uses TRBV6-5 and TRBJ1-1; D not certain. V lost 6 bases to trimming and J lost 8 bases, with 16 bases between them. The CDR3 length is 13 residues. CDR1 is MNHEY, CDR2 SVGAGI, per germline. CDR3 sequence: CASSDVRVAEAFF. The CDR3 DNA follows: TGTGCCAGCAGCGATGTGAGGGTGGCGGAAGCTTTCTTT.

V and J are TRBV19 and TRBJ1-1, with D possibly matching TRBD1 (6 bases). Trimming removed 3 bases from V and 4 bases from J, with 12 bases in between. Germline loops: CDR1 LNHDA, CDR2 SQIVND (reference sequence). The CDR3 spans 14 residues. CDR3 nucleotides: TGTGCCAGTAGTATGGTAACAGGGTCCACTGAAGCTTTCTTT. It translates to CASSMVTGSTEAFF. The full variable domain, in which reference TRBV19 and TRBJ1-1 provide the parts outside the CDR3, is DGGITQSPKYLFRKEGQNVTLSCEQNLNHDAMYWYRQDPGQGLRLIYYSQIVNDFQKGDIAEGYSVSREKKESFPLTVTSAQKNPTAFYLCASSMVTGSTEAFFGQGTRLTVV.

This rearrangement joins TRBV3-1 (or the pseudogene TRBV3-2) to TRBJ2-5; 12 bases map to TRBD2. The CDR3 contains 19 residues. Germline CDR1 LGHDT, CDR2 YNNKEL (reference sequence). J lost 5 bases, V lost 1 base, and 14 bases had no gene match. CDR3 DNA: TGTGCCAGCAGCCAAGTCTGGCCTAGCGGGGGGGCAGTAGGTGAGACCCAGTACTTC. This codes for CASSQVWPSGGAVGETQYF.

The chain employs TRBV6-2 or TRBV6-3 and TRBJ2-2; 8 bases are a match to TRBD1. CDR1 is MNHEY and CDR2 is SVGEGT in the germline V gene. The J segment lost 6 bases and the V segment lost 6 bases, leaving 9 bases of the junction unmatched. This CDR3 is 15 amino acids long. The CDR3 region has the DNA TGTGCCAGCAGCCCCAGGGGGCTGGGGGCCGGGGAGCTGTTTTTT. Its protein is CASSPRGLGAGELFF.

Here the CDR3 reads CASGLGQGYTDTQYF. The CDR3 DNA sequence: TGTGCTAGTGGTTTGGGACAGGGGTATACAGATACGCAGTATTTT. The genes are TRBV12-5 and TRBJ2-3; TRBD1 agrees at 8 bases. The CDR3 extends over 15 amino acids. V lost 1 base, J lost 3 bases, and 3 bases stayed unmatched. Germline V lookup: CDR1 LGHNT, CDR2 FRNRAP.

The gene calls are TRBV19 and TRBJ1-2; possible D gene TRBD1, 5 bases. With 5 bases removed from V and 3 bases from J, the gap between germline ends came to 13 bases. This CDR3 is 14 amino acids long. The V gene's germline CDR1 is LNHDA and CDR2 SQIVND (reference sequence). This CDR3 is CASSPQGVDYGYTF. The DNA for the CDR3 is TGTGCCAGTAGTCCCCAAGGGGTGGACTATGGCTACACCTTC.

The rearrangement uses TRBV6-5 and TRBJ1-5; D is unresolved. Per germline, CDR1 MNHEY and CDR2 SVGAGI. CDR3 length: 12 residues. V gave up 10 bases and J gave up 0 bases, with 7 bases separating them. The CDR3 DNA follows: TGTGCCACAACTGATAGCAATCAGCCCCAGCATTTT. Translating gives CATTDSNQPQHF.

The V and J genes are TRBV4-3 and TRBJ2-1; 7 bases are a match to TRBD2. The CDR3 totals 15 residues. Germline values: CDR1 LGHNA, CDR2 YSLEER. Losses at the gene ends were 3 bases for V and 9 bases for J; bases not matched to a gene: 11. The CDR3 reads CASSHGLGSYSEQFF. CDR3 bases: TGCGCCAGCAGCCATGGACTAGGATCCTATTCTGAGCAGTTCTTC.

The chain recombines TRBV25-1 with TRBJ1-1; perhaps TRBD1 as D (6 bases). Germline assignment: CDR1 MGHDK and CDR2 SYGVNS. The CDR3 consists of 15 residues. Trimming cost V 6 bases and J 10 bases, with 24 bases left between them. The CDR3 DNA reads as TGTGCCAGCAGCAAGATAGAACAGGGCCTTATTCCAGCTTTCTTT. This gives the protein CASSKIEQGLIPAFF. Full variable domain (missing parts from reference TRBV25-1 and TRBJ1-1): EADIYQTPRYLVIGTGKKITLECSQTMGHDKMYWYQQDPGMELHLIHYSYGVNSTEKGDLSSESTVSRIRTEHFPLTLESARPSHTSQYLCASSKIEQGLIPAFFGQGTRLTVV.

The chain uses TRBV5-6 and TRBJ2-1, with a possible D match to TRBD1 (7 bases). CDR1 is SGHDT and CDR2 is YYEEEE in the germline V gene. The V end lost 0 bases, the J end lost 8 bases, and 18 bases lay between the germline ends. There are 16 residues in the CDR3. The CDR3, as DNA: TGTGCCAGCAGCTTGGTCCAGGGGGGCGCTTTGGATGAGCAGTTCTTC. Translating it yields CASSLVQGGALDEQFF.

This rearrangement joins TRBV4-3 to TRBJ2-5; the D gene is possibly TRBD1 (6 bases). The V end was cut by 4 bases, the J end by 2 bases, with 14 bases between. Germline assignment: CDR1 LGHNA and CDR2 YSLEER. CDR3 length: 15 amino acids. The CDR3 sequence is CASSRHGQSQETQYF. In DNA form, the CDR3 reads TGCGCCAGCAGCCGCCACGGACAGTCTCAAGAGACCCAGTACTTC.

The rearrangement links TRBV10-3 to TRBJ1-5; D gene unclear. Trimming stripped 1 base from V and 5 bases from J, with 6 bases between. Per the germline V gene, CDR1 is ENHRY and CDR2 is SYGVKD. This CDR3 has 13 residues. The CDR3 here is CAISEFGDQPQHF. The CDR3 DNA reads TGTGCCATCAGTGAGTTCGGGGATCAGCCCCAGCATTTT.

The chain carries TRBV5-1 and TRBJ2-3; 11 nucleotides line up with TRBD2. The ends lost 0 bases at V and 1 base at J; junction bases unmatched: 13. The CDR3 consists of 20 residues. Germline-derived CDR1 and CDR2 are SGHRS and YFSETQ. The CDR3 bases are TGCGCCAGCAGCTTGGGTCTAGCGGGGGGCGTAGTTTATCGCACAGATACGCAGTATTTT. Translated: CASSLGLAGGVVYRTDTQYF.

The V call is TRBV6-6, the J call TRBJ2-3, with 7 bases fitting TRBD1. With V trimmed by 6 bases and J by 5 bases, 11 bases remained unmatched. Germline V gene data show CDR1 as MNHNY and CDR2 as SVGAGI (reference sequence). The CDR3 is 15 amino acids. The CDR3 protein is CASRRTGALKDTQYF. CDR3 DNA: TGTGCCAGCAGAAGAACAGGGGCCCTGAAAGATACGCAGTATTTT.

CDR3 sequence: CATLSGGPDEQFF. CDR3 nucleotides: TGTGCCACCTTGTCGGGGGGCCCGGATGAGCAGTTCTTC. The V call is TRBV10-3, the J call TRBJ2-1, with D maybe TRBD2 (7 bases). CDR3 length: 13 residues. The germline V gene encodes CDR1 ENHRY and CDR2 SYGVKD. The germline V and J ends were trimmed by 10 bases and 8 bases, with 18 bases remaining between them.

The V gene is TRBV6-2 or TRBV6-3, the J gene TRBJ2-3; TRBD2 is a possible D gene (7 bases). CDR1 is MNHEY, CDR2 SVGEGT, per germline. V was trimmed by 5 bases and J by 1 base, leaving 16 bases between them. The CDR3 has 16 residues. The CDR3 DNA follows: TGTGCCAGCAGTAGAGGAGGGGGGGTGGGCACAGATACGCAGTATTTT. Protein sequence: CASSRGGGVGTDTQYF.

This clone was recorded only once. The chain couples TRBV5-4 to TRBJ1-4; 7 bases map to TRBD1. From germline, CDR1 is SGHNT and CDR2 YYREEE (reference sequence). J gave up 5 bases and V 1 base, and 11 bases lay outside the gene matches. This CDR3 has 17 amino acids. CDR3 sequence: CASSLSGQRWGNEKLFF. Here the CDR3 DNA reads TGTGCCAGCAGCTTGTCGGGACAGAGGTGGGGGAATGAAAAACTGTTTTTT.

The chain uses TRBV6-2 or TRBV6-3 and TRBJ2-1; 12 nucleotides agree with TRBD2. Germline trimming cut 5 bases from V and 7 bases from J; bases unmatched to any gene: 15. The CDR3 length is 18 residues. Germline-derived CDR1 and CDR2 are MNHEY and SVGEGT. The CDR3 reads CASSTVRLAGGPWNEQFF. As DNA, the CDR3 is TGTGCCAGCAGTACCGTAAGGCTAGCGGGGGGGCCTTGGAATGAGCAGTTCTTC.